These T cell receptor beta chains were read from a single sample in a study of shared clonotypes between healthy human individuals. TCRdb keeps only in-frame clones here, not all; method: immunoSEQ multiplex PCR. The sample yields roughly 2,500,000 clones, 93% seen once. Sequencing was performed on naive CD4+ T cells from PBMCs. These TCRs come from a man between 18 and 35 years old in good health. Some clones in this sample may be carry-over from other donors' samples. The CDR3 runs from the conserved cysteine through the conserved F or W. A D gene is named only where the DNA matches it firmly. Only part of the rows carry a size: once, few, many, or a class if the clone is expanded.

J gene: TRBJ2-3
D gene: -
clone size: -
V gene: TRBV7-6
CDR3 protein: CASSLGIQRVTDTQYF
CDR3 DNA: TGTGCCAGCAGCTTAGGAATTCAGAGGGTCACAGATACGCAGTATTTT

J gene: TRBJ2-1
D gene: -
clone size: -
V gene: TRBV28
CDR3 protein: CASSFGGGGNEQFF
CDR3 DNA: TGTGCCAGCAGTTTCGGGGGAGGTGGCAATGAGCAGTTCTTC

J gene: TRBJ2-1
D gene: -
clone size: once
V gene: TRBV11-2
CDR3 protein: CASSPRRVFEQFF
CDR3 DNA: TGTGCCAGCAGCCCCCGTAGGGTGTTTGAGCAGTTCTTC

J gene: TRBJ1-6
D gene: TRBD1
clone size: -
V gene: TRBV28
CDR3 protein: CASSQTTGARDSPLHF
CDR3 DNA: TGTGCCAGCAGTCAAACAACAGGGGCCCGTGATTCACCCCTCCACTTT

J gene: TRBJ1-5
D gene: -
clone size: -
V gene: TRBV30
CDR3 protein: CAWSDGSNQPQHF
CDR3 DNA: TGTGCCTGGTCCGACGGTAGCAATCAGCCCCAGCATTTT

J gene: TRBJ2-3
D gene: -
clone size: -
V gene: TRBV9
CDR3 protein: CASSVVVSENTQYF
CDR3 DNA: TGTGCCAGCAGCGTAGTCGTTAGCGAAAATACGCAGTATTTT

J gene: TRBJ1-5
D gene: TRBD1
clone size: few
V gene: TRBV2
CDR3 protein: CASSEEGTGGQPQHF
CDR3 DNA: TGTGCCAGCAGTGAAGAGGGGACAGGGGGACAGCCCCAGCATTTT

J gene: TRBJ2-3
D gene: -
clone size: -
V gene: TRBV9
CDR3 protein: CASSKRPIDTQYF
CDR3 DNA: TGTGCCAGCTCTAAGCGCCCGATTGATACGCAGTATTTT

J gene: TRBJ1-2
D gene: TRBD1
clone size: -
V gene: TRBV14
CDR3 protein: CASSQDRLYGYTF
CDR3 DNA: TGTGCCAGCAGCCAGGACAGGTTGTATGGCTACACCTTC

J gene: TRBJ2-7
D gene: TRBD1
clone size: -
V gene: TRBV6-5
CDR3 protein: CASRGTGEAEQYF
CDR3 DNA: TGTGCCAGCAGGGGGACAGGGGAGGCCGAGCAGTACTTC

J gene: TRBJ2-5
D gene: -
clone size: -
V gene: TRBV7-2
CDR3 protein: CASSLQDPTQYF
CDR3 DNA: TGTGCCAGCAGCTTACAAGACCCGACCCAGTACTTC

J gene: TRBJ2-3
D gene: -
clone size: -
V gene: TRBV12-2
CDR3 protein: CASRLGRGPNTDTQYF
CDR3 DNA: TGTGCAAGTCGCTTAGGCAGGGGCCCAAACACAGATACGCAGTATTTT

J gene: TRBJ2-5
D gene: TRBD1
clone size: -
V gene: TRBV2
CDR3 protein: CASSGQGEKTQYF
CDR3 DNA: TGTGCCAGCAGTGGACAGGGGGAGAAGACCCAGTACTTC